This record concerns one T cell receptor (beta chain) sequence. Source study methods: Counts of nucleated cells, estimated from reference gene primer amplification, were obtained. The table came from immunoSEQ multiplex PCR; TCRdb's copy has only in-frame clones and leaves some out. V and J calls and clone size come straight from that table; D and trimming were deduced from the DNA. This table holds some 200,000 clones, 70% to 90% found once. CDR3 length: 16 residues. The V segment lost 2 bases and the J segment 1 base; nucleotides outside the gene matches: 2. Germline assignment: CDR1 PRHDT and CDR2 FYEKMQ (reference sequence). This sample was included in a study of blood T cell repertoires in COVID-19. For the study at large: The United States, Italy and Spain supplied acute and convalescent COVID-19 samples. Nucleic acid was either cDNA or gDNA, and it came from T cells, B-cell-depleted T cells, or PBMCs.

Sequences were obtained from peripheral blood. The genes are TRBV13 and TRBJ2-1, with TRBD2 identical over 10 bases. The TCR comes from a man aged 80 or over with acute or convalescent COVID-19. CDR3 DNA: TGTGCCAGCAGCTTAAGGACTAGCGGATCCTACAATGAGCAGTTCTTC. It encodes CASSLRTSGSYNEQFF.